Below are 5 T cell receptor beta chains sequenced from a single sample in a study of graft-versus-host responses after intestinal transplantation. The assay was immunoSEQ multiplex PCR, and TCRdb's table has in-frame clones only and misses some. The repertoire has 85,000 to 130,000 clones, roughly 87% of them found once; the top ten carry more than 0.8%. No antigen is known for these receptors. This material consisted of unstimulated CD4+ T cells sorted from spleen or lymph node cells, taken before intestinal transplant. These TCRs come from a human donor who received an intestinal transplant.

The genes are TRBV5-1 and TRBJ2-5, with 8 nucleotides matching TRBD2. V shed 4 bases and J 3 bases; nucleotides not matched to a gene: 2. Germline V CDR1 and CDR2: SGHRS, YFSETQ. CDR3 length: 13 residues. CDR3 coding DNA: TGCGCCAGCAGCCGGGGACTAGAAGAGACCCAGTACTTC. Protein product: CASSRGLEETQYF.

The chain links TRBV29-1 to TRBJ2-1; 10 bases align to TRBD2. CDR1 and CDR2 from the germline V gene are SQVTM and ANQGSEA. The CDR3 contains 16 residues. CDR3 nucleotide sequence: TGCAGTGTAACTACTAGCGGGGTTGGCTCCTACAATGAGCAGTTCTTC. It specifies CSVTTSGVGSYNEQFF.

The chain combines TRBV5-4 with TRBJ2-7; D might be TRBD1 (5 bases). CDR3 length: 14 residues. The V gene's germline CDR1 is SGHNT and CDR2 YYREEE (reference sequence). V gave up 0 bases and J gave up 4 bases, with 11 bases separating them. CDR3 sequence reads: CASSLAGRLYEQYF. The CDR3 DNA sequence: TGTGCCAGCAGCTTGGCAGGGCGGTTGTACGAGCAGTACTTC. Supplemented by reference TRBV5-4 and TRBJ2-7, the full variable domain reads ETGVTQSPTHLIKTRGQQVTLRCSSQSGHNTVSWYQQALGQGPQFIFQYYREEENGRGNFPPRFSGLQFPNYSSELNVNALELDDSALYLCASSLAGRLYEQYFGPGTRLTVT.

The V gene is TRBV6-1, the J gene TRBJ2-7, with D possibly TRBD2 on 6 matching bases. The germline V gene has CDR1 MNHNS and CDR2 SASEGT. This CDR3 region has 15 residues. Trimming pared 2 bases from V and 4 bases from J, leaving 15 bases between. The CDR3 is CASSERRRARYEQYF. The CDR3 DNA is TGTGCCAGCAGTGAAAGGAGGAGGGCGAGGTACGAGCAGTACTTC.

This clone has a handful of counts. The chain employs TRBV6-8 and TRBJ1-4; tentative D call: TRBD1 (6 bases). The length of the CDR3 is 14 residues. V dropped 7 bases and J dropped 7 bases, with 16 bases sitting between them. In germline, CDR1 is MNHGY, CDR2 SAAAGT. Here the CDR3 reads CASTGGGAGEKLFF. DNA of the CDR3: TGTGCCAGCACCGGAGGGGGGGCGGGTGAAAAACTGTTTTTT.